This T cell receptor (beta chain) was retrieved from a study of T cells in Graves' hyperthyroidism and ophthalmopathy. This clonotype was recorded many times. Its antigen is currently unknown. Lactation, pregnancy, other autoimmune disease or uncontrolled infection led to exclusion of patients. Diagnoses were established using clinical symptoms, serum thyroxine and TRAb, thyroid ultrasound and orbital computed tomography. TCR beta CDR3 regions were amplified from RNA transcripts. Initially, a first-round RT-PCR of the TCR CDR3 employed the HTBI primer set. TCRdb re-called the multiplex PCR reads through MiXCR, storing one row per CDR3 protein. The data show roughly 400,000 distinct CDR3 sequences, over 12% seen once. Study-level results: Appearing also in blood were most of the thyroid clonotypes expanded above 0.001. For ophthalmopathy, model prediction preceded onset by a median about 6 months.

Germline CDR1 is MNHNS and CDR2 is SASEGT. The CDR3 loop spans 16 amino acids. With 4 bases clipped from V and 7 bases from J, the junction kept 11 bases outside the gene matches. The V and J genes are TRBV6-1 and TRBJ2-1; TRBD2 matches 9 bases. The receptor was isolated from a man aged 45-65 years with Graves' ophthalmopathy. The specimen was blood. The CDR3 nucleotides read TGTGCCAGCAGTGGAACCCTAGCGGGGTCTGGGAATGAGCAGTTCTTC. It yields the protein CASSGTLAGSGNEQFF.